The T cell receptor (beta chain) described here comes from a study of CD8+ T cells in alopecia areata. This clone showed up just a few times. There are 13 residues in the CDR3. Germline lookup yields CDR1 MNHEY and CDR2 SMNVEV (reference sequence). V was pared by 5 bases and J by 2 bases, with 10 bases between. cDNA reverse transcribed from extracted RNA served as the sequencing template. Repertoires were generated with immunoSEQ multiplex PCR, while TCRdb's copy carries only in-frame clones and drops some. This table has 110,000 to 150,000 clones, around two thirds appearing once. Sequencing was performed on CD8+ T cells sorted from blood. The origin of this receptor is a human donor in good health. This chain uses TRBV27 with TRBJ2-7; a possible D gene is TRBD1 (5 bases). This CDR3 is CASSLRQTYEQYF. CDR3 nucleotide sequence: TGTGCCAGCAGTCTGAGACAGACCTACGAGCAGTACTTC.